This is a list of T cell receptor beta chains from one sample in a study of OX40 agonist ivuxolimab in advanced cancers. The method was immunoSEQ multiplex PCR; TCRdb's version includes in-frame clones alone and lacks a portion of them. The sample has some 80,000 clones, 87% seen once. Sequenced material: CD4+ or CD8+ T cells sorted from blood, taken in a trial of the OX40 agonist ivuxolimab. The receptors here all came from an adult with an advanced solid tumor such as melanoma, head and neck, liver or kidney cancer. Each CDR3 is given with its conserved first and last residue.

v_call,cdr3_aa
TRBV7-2,CASSLTGSGNTIYF
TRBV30,CAWSVVRAGGYTF
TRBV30,CANGGSHYSNQPQHF
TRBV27,CASSLSVGDGYTF
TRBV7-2,CASSSTTGGYYGYTF
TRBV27,CASSSSSGFQPQHF
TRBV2,CASRGQGGGYTEAFF
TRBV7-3,CASSLTQGASDNEQFF
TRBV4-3,CASSQETGGYQPQHF
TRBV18,CASSPPYGKAGLRGDQPQHF
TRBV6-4,CASSVGAGAPYEQYF
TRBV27,CASSIRRGSPPGYTF
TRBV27,CASSLSGGRTDTQYF
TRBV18,CASSPGTDTQYF
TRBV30,CAWSVLASGRGGTQYF
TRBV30,CAWTAAENTEAFF
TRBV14,CASSQIGGVEKLFF
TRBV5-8,CASSRTGVNTEAFF
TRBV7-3,CASSTTPSLLAKNIQYF
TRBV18,CASSPANTGELFF
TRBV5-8,CASSLPWAFNSPLHF
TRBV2,CASSPLADSQETQYF
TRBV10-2,CASSPNYEQYF
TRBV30,CAWSLLLGPYEQYF
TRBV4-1,CASSQIADQPYEQYF
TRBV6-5,CASSYNAGGTEAFF
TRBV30,CASAGGSYNEQFF
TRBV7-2,CASSLRPAGLNTEAFF
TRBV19,CASGQHFF
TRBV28,CASMSGNTIYF
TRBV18,CASSRTGTSLPEQYF
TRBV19,CASSFLYGSNQPQHF
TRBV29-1,CSGFLQNTEAFF
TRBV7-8,CASSLATSGEAFF
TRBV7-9,CASSQKILGRNGELFF
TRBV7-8,CASSPLAGGPGAETQYF
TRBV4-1,CASSLSGTGDRDEQYF